This T cell receptor (beta chain) was sequenced in a study of blood T cell repertoires in COVID-19. The authors' processing: Estimated nucleated cell counts came from reference gene primer amplification. Clones were sequenced by immunoSEQ multiplex PCR, and TCRdb holds only the in-frame ones, with some missing. From that table come the V and J calls and clone size; the DNA was used to work out D and trimming. This table holds a few hundred thousand clones, around 84% found once. As for this clone: This sample also contains other DNA sequences that code for the same CDR3.

The CDR3 has 14 amino acids. Losses at the gene ends were 7 bases for V and 8 bases for J; bases not matched to a gene: 13. CDR1 GTSNPN and CDR2 SVGIG come from the germline V gene (reference sequence). The chain employs TRBV30 and TRBJ2-2; TRBD2 agrees at 7 bases. This receptor was taken from a man aged 50 to 60 with acute or convalescent COVID-19. The sequenced sample consisted of peripheral blood. The CDR3 here is CAFHTRRGGGELFF. The CDR3 DNA follows: TGTGCCTTCCACACTCGGCGGGGAGGGGGGGAGCTGTTTTTT.